One and the same sample provided the 30 T cell receptor beta chains below, sequenced in a study of T cell repertoires in cytomegalovirus infection (dated by TCRdb to 2018 to 2020). The sample's treatment or condition label, in plain terms: in vitro stimulation with specific CMV peptide epitopes to enrich CMV-specific T cells. Instrument on record: Illumina HiSeq 1500. TCRdb redid the processing of the public reads, applying fastp at Q25 and MiXCR, and retained in-frame beta chains. Here each entry gathers all rows of one CDR3 protein and keeps the most common genes and DNA. The sample table shows about 20,000 distinct CDR3 sequences, and approximately 46% are seen once. About 94% of the sample goes to the ten largest clones. The antigens of these receptors remain unknown. The sequencing used CD8+ T cells from cultured PBMCs, collected from culture after CMV antigen stimulation. The receptor source for this set is a human donor in good health (CMV status not recorded). Some clones in this sample may be carry-over from other donors' samples.

This chain joins TRBV25-1 and TRBJ2-2, with 11 bases identical to TRBD1. The CDR3 is made up of 17 amino acids. Trimming took 3 bases from V and 2 from J; bases not matched to a gene: 5. Per the germline V gene, CDR1 is MGHDK and CDR2 is SYGVNS. The CDR3 coding sequence is TGTGCCAGCAGTGATCCCCGGACAGGGGGCAACACCGGGGAGCTGTTTTTT. Its translation: CASSDPRTGGNTGELFF.

The rearrangement links TRBV6-6 to TRBJ1-1; 8 nucleotides align to TRBD1. The CDR3 length is 15 residues. Germline assignment: CDR1 MNHNY and CDR2 SVGAGI (reference sequence). V lost 6 bases to trimming and J lost 1 base; unmatched junction nucleotides: 7. The CDR3 sequence is CASSYVRGPNTEAFF. The CDR3 nucleotides read TGTGCCAGCAGCTATGTCAGGGGGCCGAACACTGAAGCTTTCTTT.

The V call is TRBV29-1, the J call TRBJ2-1; a possible D gene is TRBD2 (7 bases). The CDR3 loop spans 14 amino acids. Germline lookup yields CDR1 SQVTM and CDR2 ANQGSEA. V lost 7 bases and J 6 bases, leaving 19 bases between the germline ends. The CDR3 coding sequence is TGCAGCGCCTTGGGACTAATGGGGGCCAATGAGCAGTTCTTC. It specifies CSALGLMGANEQFF.

DNA of the CDR3: TGTGCCAGCAGTTTAGATACGGGTCTATCACCCCTCCACTTT. This codes for CASSLDTGLSPLHF. The chain is built from TRBV28 and TRBJ1-6, with D hard to call. Germline loops: CDR1 MDHEN, CDR2 SYDVKM. Trimming left V 2 bases short and J 10 bases short, with 12 bases between. There are 14 residues in the CDR3.

The sample holds a few counts of this clonotype. The rearrangement links TRBV7-6 to TRBJ2-1; 9 positions agree with TRBD2. The V gene end was trimmed by 2 bases and the J gene end by 6 bases; junction bases not matched to a gene: 5. CDR3 length: 15 amino acids. Germline-derived CDR1 and CDR2 are SGHVS and FNYEAQ. This CDR3 reads CASSLRSGGGNEQFF. CDR3 sequence (DNA): TGTGCCAGCAGCTTACGTAGCGGGGGAGGCAATGAGCAGTTCTTC.

The rearrangement joins TRBV6-8 to TRBJ1-1, with 8 bases matching TRBD1. CDR1 MNHGY and CDR2 SAAAGT come from the germline V gene. V lost 0 bases to trimming and J lost 4 bases; unmatched junction nucleotides: 4. There are 15 residues in the CDR3. This chain's CDR3 is CASSYSGQGGTEAFF. The CDR3 DNA sequence: TGTGCCAGCAGTTACTCAGGACAGGGTGGCACTGAAGCTTTCTTT.

J is TRBJ2-5 and V is TRBV7-8; 11 positions match TRBD1. The V segment lost 4 bases and the J segment 5 bases; nucleotides outside the gene matches: 15. Germline V gene lookup returns CDR1 SGHVS and CDR2 FQNEAQ. The CDR3 is made up of 18 amino acids. The CDR3 DNA sequence: TGTGCCAGCAGCTCGAAGACCTTCGGACAGGGGGCTAGGGAGACCCAGTACTTC. Translation: CASSSKTFGQGARETQYF.

This clonotype was recorded a few times. The chain joins TRBV19 to TRBJ2-7; D assignment may be TRBD1 or TRBD2 (6 bases each). The V end was cut by 7 bases, the J end by 2 bases, with 24 bases between. The CDR3 has 17 residues. Per germline, CDR1 LNHDA and CDR2 SQIVND (reference sequence). The CDR3 loop reads CASTYNPGGGVPYEQYF. The CDR3 region has the DNA TGTGCCAGTACCTACAACCCCGGAGGGGGAGTCCCCTACGAGCAGTACTTC.

CDR3 loop: CASSRGSSYNSPLHF. In nucleotides, the CDR3 is TGCGCCAGCAGCCGAGGGAGCTCCTATAATTCACCCCTCCACTTT. The chain uses TRBV4-3 and TRBJ1-6; the D is unclear. Germline V lookup: CDR1 LGHNA, CDR2 YSLEER. The CDR3 runs 15 residues. Trimming cost V 4 bases and J 0 bases, with 7 bases left between them.

V usage is TRBV5-4 and J usage is TRBJ2-5, with D unclear. V dropped 4 bases and J dropped 1 base, with 11 bases sitting between them. Per the germline V gene, CDR1 is SGHNT and CDR2 is YYREEE (reference sequence). The CDR3 covers 14 residues. The CDR3 loop reads CASSGDTTQETQYF. The CDR3 bases are TGTGCCAGCAGCGGCGACACGACCCAAGAGACCCAGTACTTC. Variable domain in full (rest from reference TRBV5-4 and TRBJ2-5): ETGVTQSPTHLIKTRGQQVTLRCSSQSGHNTVSWYQQALGQGPQFIFQYYREEENGRGNFPPRFSGLQFPNYSSELNVNALELDDSALYLCASSGDTTQETQYFGPGTRLLVL.

The chain combines TRBV2 with TRBJ1-5; D not certain. The CDR3 is 15 amino acids. V gave up 4 bases and J gave up 1 base, with 11 bases separating them. The germline V gene encodes CDR1 SNHLY and CDR2 FYNNEI. The CDR3 loop is CASSGGQTSNQPQHF. The CDR3 nucleotides read TGTGCCAGCAGTGGGGGTCAGACCAGCAATCAGCCCCAGCATTTT.

The genes are TRBV10-3 and TRBJ2-4; D is ambiguous. Trimming took off 4 bases at V and 7 bases at J, with 14 bases between the two ends. The CDR3 contains 14 residues. Germline-derived CDR1 and CDR2 are ENHRY and SYGVKD. The CDR3 DNA reads TGTGCCATCAGTGGAGACTCAGCAAGGAACATTCAGTACTTC. This gives the protein CAISGDSARNIQYF.

This clonotype was counted between two and nine times. For the CDR3, the DNA is TGTGCCAGCAGCTTAGGGCAACCCTACGAGCAGTACTTC. It is translated as CASSLGQPYEQYF. The chain uses TRBV7-3 and TRBJ2-7; D ambiguous. CDR1 is SGHTA, CDR2 FQGTGA, per germline. The V gene lost 2 bases and the J gene lost 2 bases, with 7 bases spanning the gap. This CDR3 contains 13 residues.

As regards this clonotype: Being one base from a much bigger clone, this may be a read error. CDR3 nucleotide sequence: TGTGTCAGTACCGCAGACGTCGTAGACAGGATAAGCAATCAGCCCCAGCATTTT. This encodes CVSTADVVDRISNQPQHF. The genes are TRBV19 and TRBJ1-5, with D possibly matching TRBD1 (6 bases). CDR1 and CDR2 from the germline V gene are LNHDA and SQIVND (reference sequence). The CDR3 spans 18 residues.

This chain joins TRBV15 and TRBJ1-4, with D maybe TRBD1 (5 bases). The V end lost 2 bases, the J end lost 4 bases, and 17 bases lay between the germline ends. Germline assignment: CDR1 LNHNV and CDR2 YYDKDF (reference sequence). The CDR3 contains 17 residues. The CDR3 DNA follows: TGTGCCACCAGCAGATCCCGGGCAGGGACTTTTAATGAAAAACTGTTTTTT. Translating gives CATSRSRAGTFNEKLFF.

The chain has TRBV7-6 and TRBJ2-1; 7 nucleotides line up with TRBD1. V dropped 11 bases and J dropped 8; count of bases not matched to a gene: 18. The CDR3 consists of 15 residues. The germline V gene has CDR1 SGHVS and CDR2 FNYEAQ. This CDR3 is CAGEGRQGGKDEQFF. The CDR3 coding sequence is TGTGCCGGCGAAGGGAGACAGGGTGGGAAAGATGAGCAGTTCTTC.

V and J are TRBV27 and TRBJ2-7, with D uncertain. Deletions cut 4 bases from V and 0 bases from J, with 4 bases between. The CDR3 spans 12 residues. Per the germline V gene, CDR1 is MNHEY and CDR2 is SMNVEV (reference sequence). CDR3 sequence reads: CASSSLSYEQYF. CDR3 sequence (DNA): TGTGCCAGCAGTTCCCTCTCCTACGAGCAGTACTTC.

This clonotype has at least ten counts. This rearrangement joins TRBV6-2 or TRBV6-3 to TRBJ2-7; no clear D. Between the trimmed V and J ends, which lost 2 bases and 3 bases, there was a span of 5 bases. The germline V gene has CDR1 MNHEY and CDR2 SVGEGT. This CDR3 comprises 12 residues. This CDR3 is CASSYDYYEQYF. CDR3 nucleotide sequence: TGTGCCAGCAGTTACGATTACTACGAGCAGTACTTC.

This clonotype came up once. CDR3 nucleotides: TGTGCCAGCAGTTTAGCGGCAACCAGGGTAGAAGCTTTCTTT. Translated: CASSLAATRVEAFF. The gene calls are TRBV12-3 or TRBV12-4 and TRBJ1-1, with a weak D call TRBD1 (5 bases). V was clipped by 0 bases and J by 8 bases, with 13 bases between them. This CDR3 has 14 amino acids.

V and J are TRBV12-3 or TRBV12-4 and TRBJ1-1, with 7 bases aligning to TRBD1. Germline trimming cut 4 bases from V and 2 bases from J; bases unmatched to any gene: 7. This CDR3 has 15 residues. The CDR3 sequence is CASSSLRGSNTEAFF. CDR3 in DNA: TGTGCCAGCAGTTCTCTCAGGGGGTCCAACACTGAAGCTTTCTTT.

The V call is TRBV7-4, the J call TRBJ1-4, with D unresolved. The V gene lost 0 bases and the J gene lost 0 bases, with 5 bases spanning the gap. The CDR3 extends over 15 amino acids. CDR1 is SGHVT, CDR2 SQSDAQ, per germline. The CDR3 nucleotides are TGTGCCAGCAGCTTAGCTGAAGCAACTAATGAAAAACTGTTTTTT. Translating gives CASSLAEATNEKLFF. Full variable domain (remainder filled in from reference TRBV7-4 and TRBJ1-4): GAGVSQSPRYKVAKRGRDVALRCDSISGHVTLYWYRQTLGQGSEVLTYSQSDAQRDKSGRPSGRFSAERPERSVSTLKIQRTEQGDSAVYLCASSLAEATNEKLFFGSGTQLSVL.

The V gene is TRBV7-6, the J gene TRBJ2-1; possibly TRBD2 for D (5 bases). With 6 bases removed from V and 9 bases from J, the gap between germline ends came to 12 bases. The CDR3 runs to 12 residues. Germline-derived CDR1 and CDR2 are SGHVS and FNYEAQ. CDR3 in DNA: TGTGCCAGCAGTGACGGGGTGGCTGAGCAGTTCTTC. As protein: CASSDGVAEQFF.

The gene calls are TRBV30 and TRBJ2-5; TRBD2 is a possible D gene (6 bases). The germline gives CDR1 GTSNPN, CDR2 SVGIG (reference sequence). The V end lost 0 bases, the J end lost 4 bases, and 9 bases lay between the germline ends. The CDR3 covers 13 residues. CDR3 amino acids: CAWSVLGGETQYF. CDR3 nucleotides: TGTGCCTGGAGTGTACTGGGAGGAGAGACCCAGTACTTC.

This clonotype was counted at least ten times. The chain links TRBV6-1 to TRBJ1-1; D is perhaps TRBD1 (5 bases). The CDR3 is 13 residues long. Trimming pared 6 bases from V and 3 bases from J, leaving 11 bases between. Germline V gives CDR1 MNHNS, CDR2 SASEGT. The CDR3 protein is CASRRGGDTEAFF. The CDR3 DNA sequence: TGTGCCAGCAGGAGGGGAGGGGACACTGAAGCTTTCTTT.

This clonotype was observed a few times. The CDR3 reads CASSRITEQYF. Here the CDR3 DNA reads TGTGCCAGCAGTCGTATAACCGAGCAGTACTTC. The genes are TRBV12-3 or TRBV12-4 and TRBJ2-7; D not certain. This CDR3 has 11 amino acids. V lost 5 bases and J 6 bases, leaving 8 bases between the germline ends.

This clonotype was counted a few times. The CDR3 region is CASSDTRRDNTGELFF. DNA of the CDR3: TGTGCCAGCAGTGATACACGCCGGGACAACACCGGGGAGCTGTTTTTT. V and J are TRBV12-3 or TRBV12-4 and TRBJ2-2, with D possibly called TRBD1 or TRBD2 (5 bases each). There are 16 residues in the CDR3. V was shortened by 5 bases and J by 2 bases, with 15 bases between the two germline ends.

The rearrangement joins TRBV6-1 to TRBJ2-4; 7 positions match TRBD2. Trimming took 6 bases from V and 0 from J; bases not matched to a gene: 11. Germline CDR1 reads MNHNS; CDR2 reads SASEGT. The CDR3 sequence is 17 residues long. The CDR3 DNA reads as TGTGCCAGCAGGGGTCGACGGGAGGAGCTAGCCAAAAACATTCAGTACTTC. It is translated as CASRGRREELAKNIQYF.

J is TRBJ2-5 and V is TRBV11-2, with 8 bases fitting TRBD2. V shed 4 bases and J 4 bases; nucleotides not matched to a gene: 11. The CDR3 extends over 16 amino acids. Germline CDR1 SGHAT, CDR2 FQNNGV. CDR3 loop: CASSSENSGTRETQYF. CDR3 coding DNA: TGTGCCAGCAGCTCGGAGAATAGCGGGACTCGAGAGACCCAGTACTTC.

In this sample, this clonotype turned up once. The V gene is TRBV4-3, the J gene TRBJ2-1, with D unresolved. The CDR3 is made up of 16 amino acids. Trimming took off 4 bases at V and 8 bases at J, with 21 bases between the two ends. Germline V CDR1 and CDR2: LGHNA, YSLEER. The CDR3: CASSPPAVESIDEQFF. The CDR3 region has the DNA TGCGCCAGCAGCCCCCCGGCGGTAGAGTCCATCGATGAGCAGTTCTTC.

The V and J genes are TRBV4-3 and TRBJ2-2; 11 bases fit TRBD1. With 4 bases clipped from V and 0 bases from J, the junction kept 13 bases outside the gene matches. Per the germline V gene, CDR1 is LGHNA and CDR2 is YSLEER. There are 20 residues in the CDR3. The DNA of the CDR3 is TGCGCCAGCAGCCCCGGTCCCGGGACAGGGGGAAGGTCGAACACCGGGGAGCTGTTTTTT. Protein product: CASSPGPGTGGRSNTGELFF.